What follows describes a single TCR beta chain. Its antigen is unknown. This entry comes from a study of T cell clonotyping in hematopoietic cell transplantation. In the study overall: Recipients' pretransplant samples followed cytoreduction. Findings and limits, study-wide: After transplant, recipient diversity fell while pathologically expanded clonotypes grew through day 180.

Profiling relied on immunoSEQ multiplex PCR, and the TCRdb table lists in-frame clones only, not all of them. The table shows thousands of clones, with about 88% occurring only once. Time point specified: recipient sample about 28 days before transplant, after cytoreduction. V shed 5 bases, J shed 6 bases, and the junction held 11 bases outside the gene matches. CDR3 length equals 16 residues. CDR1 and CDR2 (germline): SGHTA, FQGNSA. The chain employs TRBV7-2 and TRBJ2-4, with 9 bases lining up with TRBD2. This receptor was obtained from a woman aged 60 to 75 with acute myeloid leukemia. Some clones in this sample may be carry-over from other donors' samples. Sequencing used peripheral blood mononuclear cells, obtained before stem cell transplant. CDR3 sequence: CASSQIIAGAGNIQYF. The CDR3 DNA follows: TGTGCCAGCAGCCAGATTATAGCGGGAGCCGGAAACATTCAGTACTTC.